The text below deals with one T cell receptor (beta chain). This record belongs to a study of blood T cell repertoires in COVID-19. The wider study: PBMCs, B-cell-depleted T cells, or T cells provided the cDNA or gDNA that made up the material.

Produced via immunoSEQ multiplex PCR; TCRdb's table is partial and in-frame only. The sample records roughly 70,000 clones, 70% to 90% being singletons. The germline CDR1 and CDR2 sequences are MGHRA and YSYEKL. V dropped 0 bases and J dropped 2; count of bases not matched to a gene: 7. This CDR3 spans 17 amino acids. Sequenced input: peripheral blood. The clonotype originates from a woman older than 75 with active COVID-19. V gene TRBV4-1 combines with J gene TRBJ2-5; 9 nucleotides align to TRBD2. The CDR3 here is CASSQEGAGGLQETQYF. DNA of the CDR3: TGCGCCAGCAGCCAAGAAGGGGCGGGAGGGTTGCAAGAGACCCAGTACTTC.